This is a list of T cell receptor beta chains from one sample in a study of response to subunit inactivated influenza vaccine. TCRdb independently ran MiXCR on the RT-PCR reads; one entry per CDR3 protein. The table records around 520,000 distinct CDR3 sequences, approximately 24% of them present only once. Sequenced here: CD4+ T cells sorted from PBMCs, sampled 4 to 6 days after vaccination. All receptors come from a man aged 50-59 years who received an inactivated influenza vaccine. Each CDR3 is given with its conserved first and last residue. D genes are given only for firm matches. The listing skips clone size in some rows; elsewhere it reads once, few, many or a size class.

J | V | size | D | DNA | CDR3
TRBJ2-7 | TRBV4-2 | NA | TRBD2 | TGTGCCAGCAGCCAAGATGCTAACGGGAGGCCCTACTACGAGCAGTACTTC | CASSQDANGRPYYEQYF
TRBJ1-5 | TRBV28 | few | TRBD1 | TGTGCCAGCACTGAGAGGGGACAGAGCAATCAGCCCCAGCATTTT | CASTERGQSNQPQHF
TRBJ2-5 | TRBV7-2 | NA | TRBD2 | TGTGCCAGCAGCCAAAACGGGAGGGCCTCGAAGACCCAGTACTTC | CASSQNGRASKTQYF
TRBJ2-3 | TRBV29-1 | NA | NA | TGCAGCGTTGAAAGGTCGGGGGGCCGCGCAGATACGCAGTATTTT | CSVERSGGRADTQYF
TRBJ2-1 | TRBV5-1 | NA | TRBD2 | TGCGCCAGCAGCTTCATAGCGGGAGTCAATGAGCAGTTCTTC | CASSFIAGVNEQFF
TRBJ2-1 | TRBV18 | NA | TRBD2 | TGTGCCAGCGCGGTAGCGGGAGGAGGCCTCAATGAGCAGTTCTTC | CASAVAGGGLNEQFF
TRBJ2-5 | TRBV6-5 | NA | NA | TGTGCCAGCAGTTACTCGTACAGCCAAGAGACCCAGTACTTC | CASSYSYSQETQYF
TRBJ2-1 | TRBV28 | NA | TRBD2 | TGTGCCAGCAGTTTAGGTGGGCTAGCGGGAGGCAATGAGCAGGTCTTC | CASSLGGLAGGNEQVF
TRBJ2-7 | TRBV5-1 | NA | NA | TGCGCCAGCAGCTTGGAGCCGGGACTGGTTTTAGAGCAGTACTTC | CASSLEPGLVLEQYF
TRBJ2-7 | TRBV12-3/TRBV12-4 | few | NA | TGTGCCAGCAGTTTTAGGCCCCAAGGGGAGCAGTACTTC | CASSFRPQGEQYF
TRBJ2-3 | TRBV4-2 | few | NA | TGTGCCAGCAGCCAACAGGCTAGCACAGATACGCAGTATTTT | CASSQQASTDTQYF
TRBJ2-2 | TRBV24-1 | many | NA | TGTGCCACCAGTGATTTGGCAGGGCGTACCGGGGAGCTGTTTTTT | CATSDLAGRTGELFF
TRBJ2-1 | TRBV18 | many | TRBD2 | TGTGCCAGCTCACCTCGGCGGGAGCTGCTCAATGAGCAGTTCTTC | CASSPRRELLNEQFF
TRBJ2-2 | TRBV7-8 | NA | TRBD2 | TGTGCCAGCAGCCTCAGACTAGCGGGCCTCGCGAACACCGGGGAGCTGTTTTTT | CASSLRLAGLANTGELFF
TRBJ1-2 | TRBV12-3/TRBV12-4 | NA | NA | TGTGCCAGCAGCGGACTTGGACCTCCCTATGGCTACACCTTC | CASSGLGPPYGYTF
TRBJ1-5 | TRBV5-5 | NA | NA | TGTGCCAGCAGCTTGTTCAGGGAATCTAGCAATCAGCCCCAGCATTTT | CASSLFRESSNQPQHF
TRBJ2-1 | TRBV5-1 | NA | TRBD1 | TGCGCCAGCAGCTTGGACGTACAGGGGGGCAATGAGCAGTTCTTC | CASSLDVQGGNEQFF
TRBJ2-7 | TRBV29-1 | few | TRBD2 | TGCAGCGTTAAAGGACTAGCGGGAGTAGACTACGAGCAGTACTTC | CSVKGLAGVDYEQYF
TRBJ2-2 | TRBV29-1 | many | NA | TGCAGCGCTGGACACAACGCGAACACCGGGGAGCTGTTTTTT | CSAGHNANTGELFF
TRBJ2-7 | TRBV3-1 | few | NA | TGTGCCAGCAGCCAAGTGGAGGAGCAGTACTTC | CASSQVEEQYF
TRBJ1-1 | TRBV5-1 | few | NA | TGCGCCAGCAGCTTGGATCCGGGGAAGGACACTGAAGCTTTCTTT | CASSLDPGKDTEAFF
TRBJ1-6 | TRBV11-2 | many | NA | TGTGCCAGCAGTCAGGGTCCGGGCTCACCCCTCCACTTT | CASSQGPGSPLHF
TRBJ2-3 | TRBV12-3/TRBV12-4 | many | NA | TGTGCCAGCAGACCCCGGGGTAGCCGAGATACGCAGTATTTT | CASRPRGSRDTQYF
TRBJ1-5 | TRBV12-3/TRBV12-4 | NA | NA | TGTGCCAGCATGAGGGGGAATCAGCCCCAGCATTTT | CASMRGNQPQHF
TRBJ1-5 | TRBV7-2 | few | NA | TGTGCCAGCAGCTTAGTACGGGTCAATCAGCCCCAGCATTTT | CASSLVRVNQPQHF